In this sample, the clone carrying this T cell receptor beta chain turned up many times. MiXCR was run by TCRdb on the 5' RACE reads, yielding one entry per CDR3 protein. The data hold approximately 700,000 distinct CDR3 sequences, with 5.5% to 7.5% observed a single time. The data originate from a study of identical twins. The TCR was taken from a man between 18 and 29 years old in good health. The sample comprised naive T cells sorted from blood.

The CDR3 coding sequence is TGTGCCACCAGCAGAGTAGGCTTCCCCGCTGAAGCTTTCTTT. Encoded protein: CATSRVGFPAEAFF. The J gene is TRBJ1-1, the V gene TRBV15, with unresolved D. V lost 1 base, J lost 6 bases, and 12 bases lay in between. Germline V gene lookup returns CDR1 LNHNV and CDR2 YYDKDF (reference sequence). There are 14 residues in the CDR3.